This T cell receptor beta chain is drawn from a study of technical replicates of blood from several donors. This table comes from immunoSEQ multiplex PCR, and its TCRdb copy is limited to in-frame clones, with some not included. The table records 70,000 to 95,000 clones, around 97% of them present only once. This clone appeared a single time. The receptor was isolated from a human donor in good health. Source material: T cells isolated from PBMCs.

Written as DNA, the CDR3 is TGTGCCAGCAGTTCAAGCGGGAGCTCCTACAATGAGCAGTTCTTC. As protein: CASSSSGSSYNEQFF. This chain links TRBV11-2 with TRBJ2-1; the match to TRBD2 covers 8 bases. This CDR3 region has 15 residues. The germline V gene encodes CDR1 SGHAT and CDR2 FQNNGV. After removal of 6 bases from V and 0 bases from J, the junction contained 4 bases not matched to a gene.